The 23 T cell receptor beta chains in this list originate from one sample, sequenced in a study of neurological immune-mediated disorders. MiXCR was run by TCRdb on the 5' RACE reads, yielding one entry per CDR3 protein. The sample contains tens of thousands of distinct CDR3 sequences, approximately 5.8% of which appear only once. Time point meaning: longitudinal time-point 2. The material sequenced was PBMCs. These receptors were taken from a woman in her fifties or sixties with multiple sclerosis.

Sample share makes this clonotype medium-sized (0.01 to 0.1%). The chain uses TRBV15 and TRBJ2-1; 7 nucleotides agree with TRBD2. The J segment lost 5 bases and the V segment lost 1 base, leaving 2 bases of the junction unmatched. Germline V gene lookup returns CDR1 LNHNV and CDR2 YYDKDF (reference sequence). The CDR3 extends over 14 amino acids. The CDR3 DNA sequence: TGTGCCACCAGCAGAGGGACTAGGCACAATGAGCAGTTCTTC. Encoded protein: CATSRGTRHNEQFF. Looking up the rest from reference TRBV15 and TRBJ2-1 gives the full variable domain: DAMVIQNPRYQVTQFGKPVTLSCSQTLNHNVMYWYQQKSSQAPKLLFHYYDKDFNNEADTPDNFQSRRPNTSFCFLDIRSPGLGDTAMYLCATSRGTRHNEQFFGPGTRLTVL.

There are many counts of this clonotype. This sequence joins TRBV5-8 and TRBJ1-1; D possibly corresponds to TRBD1 (5 bases). Per the germline V gene, CDR1 is SGHTS and CDR2 is YDEGEE. Trimming pared 0 bases from V and 0 bases from J, leaving 9 bases between. This CDR3 is 15 amino acids long. Here the CDR3 DNA reads TGTGCCAGCAGCTTGGCCCGACAGCTGAACACTGAAGCTTTCTTT. Its translation: CASSLARQLNTEAFF.

This clonotype was seen repeatedly, ten times or more. V and J are TRBV7-2 and TRBJ2-1; 9 bases fit TRBD1. Germline V gene lookup returns CDR1 SGHTA and CDR2 FQGNSA. V was pared by 7 bases and J by 5 bases, with 9 bases of the junction left unmatched. The CDR3 has 15 residues. Here the CDR3 DNA reads TGTGCCAGCAACCGGGACAGGGTGTTTAACAATGAGCAGTTCTTC. Translating it yields CASNRDRVFNNEQFF.

This clonotype was observed many times. The J gene is TRBJ2-1, the V gene TRBV7-6, with D possibly TRBD2 on 6 matching bases. CDR3 size: 14 residues. Per germline, CDR1 SGHVS and CDR2 FNYEAQ. V was clipped by 5 bases and J by 6 bases, with 14 bases between them. The CDR3 is CASSPHGGPNEQFF. The CDR3 DNA sequence: TGTGCCAGCAGCCCTCACGGAGGGCCCAATGAGCAGTTCTTC. Full variable domain (missing parts from reference TRBV7-6 and TRBJ2-1): GAGVSQSPRYKVTKRGQDVALRCDPISGHVSLYWYRQALGQGPEFLTYFNYEAQQDKSGLPNDRFSAERPEGSISTLTIQRTEQRDSAMYRCASSPHGGPNEQFFGPGTRLTVL.

A few counts support this clonotype. This chain links TRBV7-7 with TRBJ2-1; TRBD1 is a possible D gene (6 bases). CDR1 is SSHAT, CDR2 FNYEAQ, per germline (reference sequence). V was clipped by 3 bases and J by 5 bases, with 11 bases between them. The CDR3 covers 14 residues. CDR3 protein: CASSFRGGNNEQFF. In nucleotides, the CDR3 is TGTGCCAGCAGCTTCAGGGGCGGTAACAATGAGCAGTTCTTC.

This clonotype was seen many times. The rearrangement links TRBV6-4 to TRBJ1-2, with D unclear. The germline gives CDR1 MRHNA, CDR2 SNTAGT. The CDR3 extends over 14 amino acids. Trimming took 2 bases from V and 6 from J, leaving 13 bases between them. DNA for the CDR3: TGTGCCAGCAGTGACATGGATAGTAAGGATGGCTACACCTTC. This encodes CASSDMDSKDGYTF.

This clonotype was detected many times. V and J are TRBV20-1 and TRBJ2-7; no reliable D call. Per germline, CDR1 DFQATT and CDR2 SNEGSKA (reference sequence). The CDR3 sequence is 13 residues long. The V end lost 6 bases, the J end lost 2 bases, and 14 bases lay between the germline ends. As DNA, the CDR3 is TGCAGTGCGGACCGCGACAAGACCTACGAGCAGTACTTC. Translating gives CSADRDKTYEQYF.

This clonotype was found many times. The chain links TRBV7-2 to TRBJ1-3; a possible D gene is TRBD1 (5 bases). This CDR3 is 14 amino acids long. Per germline, CDR1 SGHTA and CDR2 FQGNSA. The V end lost 4 bases, the J end lost 4 bases, and 11 bases lay between the germline ends. The CDR3 sequence: CASSSGLSGNTIYF. Here the CDR3 DNA reads TGTGCCAGCAGCTCGGGACTATCGGGAAACACCATATATTTT.

There are many counts of this clonotype. This sequence joins TRBV6-5 and TRBJ2-1; TRBD2 agrees at 8 bases. The CDR3 sequence is 15 residues long. The V segment lost 4 bases and the J segment 4 bases; nucleotides outside the gene matches: 6. Germline-derived CDR1 and CDR2 are MNHEY and SVGAGI. CDR3 protein: CASSLPRGAYNEQFF. The CDR3, as DNA: TGTGCCAGCAGTTTACCGCGGGGGGCGTACAATGAGCAGTTCTTC.

This clonotype showed up many times. This sequence joins TRBV5-5 and TRBJ2-7; D unclear. The CDR3 extends over 12 amino acids. The germline gives CDR1 SGHKS, CDR2 YYEKEE (reference sequence). Trimming took off 0 bases at V and 5 bases at J, with 6 bases between the two ends. CDR3 loop: CASSLEVHEQYF. The CDR3 DNA reads as TGTGCCAGCAGCTTGGAGGTCCACGAGCAGTACTTC.

In its sample, this clonotype was seen many times. This sequence joins TRBV14 and TRBJ2-5; D uncertain. Germline CDR1 reads SGHDN; CDR2 reads FVKESK. There are 15 residues in the CDR3. Between the trimmed V and J ends, which lost 1 base and 5 bases, there was a span of 14 bases. In nucleotides, the CDR3 is TGTGCCAGCAGCCAAGTCTTGAGCAGCGCTGAGACCCAGTACTTC. Translation: CASSQVLSSAETQYF.

This clonotype was recorded many times. J is TRBJ2-5 and V is TRBV20-1, with 11 positions matching TRBD2. In germline, CDR1 is DFQATT, CDR2 SNEGSKA (reference sequence). Trimming cost V 6 bases and J 2 bases; bases outside gene matches: 11. The CDR3 covers 16 residues. The CDR3 spells CSAGSGTSGRQETQYF. CDR3 DNA sequence: TGCAGTGCAGGATCCGGGACTAGCGGCCGACAAGAGACCCAGTACTTC.

The chain couples TRBV24-1 to TRBJ2-1; the match to TRBD2 covers 9 bases. The CDR3 extends over 16 amino acids. Germline V gene data show CDR1 as KGHDR and CDR2 as SFDVKD. The V segment lost 1 base and the J segment 4 bases; nucleotides outside the gene matches: 4. In DNA form, the CDR3 reads TGTGCCACCAGTGATTTTGGAGCGGGGGGATACAATGAGCAGTTCTTC. Translated, it gives CATSDFGAGGYNEQFF.

This clonotype was picked up many times. This chain connects TRBV11-2 to TRBJ2-7; 9 nucleotides line up with TRBD1. The V gene end was trimmed by 4 bases and the J gene end by 2 bases; junction bases not matched to a gene: 3. The germline gives CDR1 SGHAT, CDR2 FQNNGV. This CDR3 has 14 amino acids. DNA of the CDR3: TGTGCCAGCAGCTCGGGACAGGGCCCCTACGAGCAGTACTTC. Residues: CASSSGQGPYEQYF.

This clonotype was detected only a few times. Being one base from a much bigger clone, this may be a read error. The chain is built from TRBV12-3 or TRBV12-4 and TRBJ1-2, with D tentatively TRBD1 (5 bases). The CDR3 is made up of 14 amino acids. Trimming stripped 5 bases from V and 3 bases from J, with 13 bases between. This CDR3 is CASSPVGAYYGYTF. The CDR3 region has the DNA TGTGCCAGCAGTCCAGTAGGGGCATACTATGGCTACACCTTC.

In this sample, this clonotype is medium-sized (0.01 to 0.1%). The chain is built from TRBV20-1 and TRBJ2-3, with 10 positions matching TRBD1. CDR1 is DFQATT and CDR2 is SNEGSKA in the germline V gene (reference sequence). CDR3 length: 16 amino acids. V lost 5 bases to trimming and J lost 2 bases; unmatched junction nucleotides: 10. The CDR3 bases are TGCAGTGCTTCCGGGACAGGGGCCCTCGCCACAGATACGCAGTATTTT. Its protein product is CSASGTGALATDTQYF.

In its sample, this clonotype was seen many times. The chain links TRBV5-1 to TRBJ2-2, with 13 bases that match TRBD2. Germline V gives CDR1 SGHRS, CDR2 YFSETQ. The CDR3 loop spans 16 amino acids. J was trimmed by 5 bases and V by 4 bases; bases with no gene match: 5. CDR3 sequence: CASSPTSGGPTGELFF. In DNA, the CDR3 is TGCGCCAGCAGCCCGACTAGCGGGGGGCCTACCGGGGAGCTGTTTTTT. The full variable domain, rest sourced from reference TRBV5-1 and TRBJ2-2, is KAGVTQTPRYLIKTRGQQVTLSCSPISGHRSVSWYQQTPGQGLQFLFEYFSETQRNKGNFPGRFSGRQFSNSRSEMNVSTLELGDSALYLCASSPTSGGPTGELFFGEGSRLTVL.

The sample holds many counts of this clonotype. The chain has TRBV27 and TRBJ2-7, with D hard to call. Germline values: CDR1 MNHEY, CDR2 SMNVEV (reference sequence). V dropped 8 bases and J dropped 4 bases, with 9 bases sitting between them. The length of the CDR3 is 11 residues. This CDR3 reads CASRWGYEQYF. DNA of the CDR3: TGTGCCAGCCGATGGGGATACGAGCAGTACTTC.

Many counts were recorded for this clonotype. The V call is TRBV20-1, the J call TRBJ1-2; tentatively, D is TRBD1 (5 bases). CDR3 length equals 16 residues. Germline values: CDR1 DFQATT, CDR2 SNEGSKA (reference sequence). V dropped 3 bases and J dropped 4 bases, with 21 bases sitting between them. CDR3 amino acids: CSASMGSTAGTYGYTF. CDR3 nucleotide sequence: TGCAGTGCTAGTATGGGGTCGACAGCCGGAACCTATGGCTACACCTTC.

This clonotype was recorded at least ten times. The chain uses TRBV27 and TRBJ2-7; D gene ambiguous. Trimming stripped 5 bases from V and 4 bases from J, with 15 bases between. The CDR3 covers 14 residues. CDR1 is MNHEY, CDR2 SMNVEV, per germline (reference sequence). The CDR3: CASSPFRPEYEQYF. Here the CDR3 DNA reads TGTGCCAGCAGTCCATTCCGCCCTGAGTACGAGCAGTACTTC.

This clonotype has ten or more counts. The chain uses TRBV11-2 and TRBJ1-6; perhaps TRBD1 as D (5 bases). Germline loops: CDR1 SGHAT, CDR2 FQNNGV. Trimming stripped 6 bases from V and 0 bases from J, with 12 bases between. This CDR3 spans 16 amino acids. The DNA for the CDR3 is TGTGCCAGCAGGGATCAGGGCAGCTCCTATAATTCACCCCTCCACTTT. Encoded protein: CASRDQGSSYNSPLHF.

This clonotype was seen repeatedly, ten times or more. V and J are TRBV5-5 and TRBJ2-7; D is possibly TRBD2 (5 bases). The CDR3 runs 15 residues. Germline CDR1 SGHKS, CDR2 YYEKEE (reference sequence). Trimming cost V 6 bases and J 0 bases, with 16 bases left between them. The CDR3 protein is CASTIGGQTSYEQYF. The CDR3 bases are TGTGCCAGCACCATAGGCGGGCAGACCTCCTACGAGCAGTACTTC.

Many counts were recorded for this clonotype. This chain uses TRBV6-1 with TRBJ2-3; D is perhaps TRBD2 (5 bases). The V end was cut by 8 bases, the J end by 2 bases, with 11 bases between. In germline, CDR1 is MNHNS, CDR2 SASEGT. The CDR3 sequence is 13 residues long. The chain's CDR3 is CASVRTATDTQYF. DNA for the CDR3: TGTGCCAGCGTCAGGACTGCCACAGATACGCAGTATTTT.